The clone carrying this TCR beta chain was seen a handful of times. Its cognate antigen is unknown. Assay used: immunoSEQ multiplex PCR; TCRdb lists only in-frame clones, some missing. The sample holds about 45,000 clones, just over 85% seen once. These data originate in a study of STAT5B mutations in CD4+ large granular lymphocyte leukemia. CDR1 and CDR2 from the germline V gene are MNHEY and SMNVEV (reference sequence). The CDR3 has 14 residues. V lost 0 bases and J 2 bases, leaving 8 bases between the germline ends. Findings and caveats of the study: Data were not HLA-matched across samples.

This TCR derives from a human donor in good health. Source material: CD4+ T cells from blood buffy coats. The genes are TRBV27 and TRBJ2-7; D uncertain. DNA for the CDR3: TGTGCCAGCAGTTTATCGGGCCGAACCTACGAGCAGTACTTC. Residues: CASSLSGRTYEQYF.